The source of this TCR beta chain is a study of blood T cell repertoires in COVID-19. Study background: Samples of COVID-19 (acute and convalescent) were obtained from the United States, Italy and Spain. PBMCs, B-cell-depleted T cells, or T cells provided the cDNA or gDNA that made up the material.

Per the original methods: How many nucleated cells were present was estimated from reference gene primer amplification. Measured with immunoSEQ multiplex PCR; TCRdb has only the in-frame clones, and not every one. V and J calls and clone size are as listed in that table; D and trimming were resolved from the DNA. The sample lists approximately 250,000 clones; approximately 80% were seen once. Trimming pared 7 bases from V and 3 bases from J, leaving 10 bases between. Germline V gene lookup returns CDR1 SNHLY and CDR2 FYNNEI. This CDR3 is 12 amino acids long. The rearrangement links TRBV2 to TRBJ2-7, with D possibly TRBD2 on 5 matching bases. The sequence came from a woman in her fifties or sixties with acute or convalescent COVID-19. The sample comprised peripheral blood. The chain's CDR3 is CASMRVGYEQYF. DNA for the CDR3: TGTGCCAGCATGAGGGTGGGCTACGAGCAGTACTTC.